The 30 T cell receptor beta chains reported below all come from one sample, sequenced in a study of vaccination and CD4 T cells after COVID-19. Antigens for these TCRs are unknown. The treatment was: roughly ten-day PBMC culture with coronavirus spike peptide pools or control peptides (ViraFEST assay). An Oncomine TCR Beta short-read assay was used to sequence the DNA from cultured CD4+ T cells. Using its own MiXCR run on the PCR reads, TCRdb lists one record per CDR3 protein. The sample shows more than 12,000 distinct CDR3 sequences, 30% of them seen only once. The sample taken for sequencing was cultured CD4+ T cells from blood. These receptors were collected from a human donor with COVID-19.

As DNA, the CDR3 is TGCAGTGCTAGAGGTTTCGGGACAGGTGGGACTGAAGCTTTCTTT. Translation: CSARGFGTGGTEAFF. The chain couples TRBV20-1 to TRBJ1-1; 8 nucleotides match TRBD1. The trim removed 1 base at V and 5 bases at J, leaving 9 bases unmatched. This CDR3 is 15 amino acids long. Germline V gives CDR1 DFQATT, CDR2 SNEGSKA (reference sequence).

The CDR3: CASKSNGAVSYEQYF. The CDR3 DNA is TGTGCCAGCAAGTCTAATGGGGCAGTCTCCTACGAGCAGTACTTC. The chain couples TRBV2 to TRBJ2-7; a possible D gene is TRBD1 (5 bases). Germline V lookup: CDR1 SNHLY, CDR2 FYNNEI. This CDR3 has 15 residues. V shed 7 bases and J shed 0 bases, with 16 bases lying between them.

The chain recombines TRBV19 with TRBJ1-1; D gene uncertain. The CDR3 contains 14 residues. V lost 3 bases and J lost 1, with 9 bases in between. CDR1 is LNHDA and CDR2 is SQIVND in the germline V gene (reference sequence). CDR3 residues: CASSIGPKNTEAFF. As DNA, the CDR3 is TGTGCCAGTAGTATTGGACCGAAGAACACTGAAGCTTTCTTT.

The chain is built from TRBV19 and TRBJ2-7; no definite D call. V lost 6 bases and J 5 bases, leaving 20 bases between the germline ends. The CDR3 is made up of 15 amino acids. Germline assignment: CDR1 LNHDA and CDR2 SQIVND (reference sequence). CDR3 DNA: TGTGCCAGTAGCTCCCCCCGTGGGAAGGGCAACGAGCAGTACTTC. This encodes CASSSPRGKGNEQYF.

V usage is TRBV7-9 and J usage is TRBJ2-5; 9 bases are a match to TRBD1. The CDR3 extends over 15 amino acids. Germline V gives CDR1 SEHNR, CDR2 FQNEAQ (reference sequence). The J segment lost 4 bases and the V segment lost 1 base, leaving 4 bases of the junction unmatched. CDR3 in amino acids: CASSLGAQGAETQYF. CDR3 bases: TGTGCCAGCAGCTTAGGGGCACAGGGGGCAGAGACCCAGTACTTC.

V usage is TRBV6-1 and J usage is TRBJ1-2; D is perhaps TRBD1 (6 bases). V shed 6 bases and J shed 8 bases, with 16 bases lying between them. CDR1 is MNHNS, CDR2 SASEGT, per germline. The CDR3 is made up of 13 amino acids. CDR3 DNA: TGTGCCAGCAGACGACAGGAGGGGTACGGCTACACCTTC. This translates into CASRRQEGYGYTF.

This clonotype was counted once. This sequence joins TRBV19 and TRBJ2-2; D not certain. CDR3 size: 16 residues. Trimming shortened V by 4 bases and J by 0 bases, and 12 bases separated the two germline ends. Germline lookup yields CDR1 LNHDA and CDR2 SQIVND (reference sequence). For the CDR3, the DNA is TGTGCCAGTAGTAGTGCCAGGACCGCGAACACCGGGGAGCTGTTTTTT. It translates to CASSSARTANTGELFF.

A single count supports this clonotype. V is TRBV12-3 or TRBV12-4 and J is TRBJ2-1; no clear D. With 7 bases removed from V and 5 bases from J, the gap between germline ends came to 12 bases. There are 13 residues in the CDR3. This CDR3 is CASIPRGHNEQFF. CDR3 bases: TGTGCCAGCATCCCTAGAGGACACAATGAGCAGTTCTTC.

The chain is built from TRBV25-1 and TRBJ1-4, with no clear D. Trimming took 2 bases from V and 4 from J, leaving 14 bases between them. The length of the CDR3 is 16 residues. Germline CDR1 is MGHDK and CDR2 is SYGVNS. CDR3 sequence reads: CASSEESGSVNEKLFF. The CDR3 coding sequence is TGTGCCAGCAGTGAAGAAAGCGGCAGCGTTAATGAAAAACTGTTTTTT.

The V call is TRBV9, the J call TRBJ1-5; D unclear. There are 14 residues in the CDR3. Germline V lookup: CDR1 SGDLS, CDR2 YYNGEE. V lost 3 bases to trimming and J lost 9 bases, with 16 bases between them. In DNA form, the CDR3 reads TGTGCCAGCAGCGGAGCAGAATCCTTCGGGCCCCAGCATTTT. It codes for CASSGAESFGPQHF.

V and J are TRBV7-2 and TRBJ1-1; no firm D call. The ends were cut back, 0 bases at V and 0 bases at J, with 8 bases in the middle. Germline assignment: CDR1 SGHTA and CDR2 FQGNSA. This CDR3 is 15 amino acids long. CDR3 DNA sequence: TGTGCCAGCAGCTTAGCCGGCTCTTTGAACACTGAAGCTTTCTTT. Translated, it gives CASSLAGSLNTEAFF.

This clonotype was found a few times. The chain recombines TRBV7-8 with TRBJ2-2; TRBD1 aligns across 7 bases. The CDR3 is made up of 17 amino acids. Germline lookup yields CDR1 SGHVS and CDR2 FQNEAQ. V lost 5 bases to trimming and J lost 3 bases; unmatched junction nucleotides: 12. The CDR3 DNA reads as TGTGCCAGCAGCCAGAATCAGGGGGTCTGGGACACCGGGGAGCTGTTTTTT. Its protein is CASSQNQGVWDTGELFF. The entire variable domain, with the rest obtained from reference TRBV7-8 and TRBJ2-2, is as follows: GAGVSQSPRYKVAKRGQDVALRCDPISGHVSLFWYQQALGQGPEFLTYFQNEAQLDKSGLPSDRFFAERPEGSVSTLKIQRTQQEDSAVYLCASSQNQGVWDTGELFFGEGSRLTVL.

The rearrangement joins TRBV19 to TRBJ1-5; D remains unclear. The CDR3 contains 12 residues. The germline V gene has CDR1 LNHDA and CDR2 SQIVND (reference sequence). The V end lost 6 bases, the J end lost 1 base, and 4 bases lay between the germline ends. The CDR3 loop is CASRVSNQPQHF. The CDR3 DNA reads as TGTGCCAGTAGAGTAAGCAATCAGCCCCAGCATTTT.

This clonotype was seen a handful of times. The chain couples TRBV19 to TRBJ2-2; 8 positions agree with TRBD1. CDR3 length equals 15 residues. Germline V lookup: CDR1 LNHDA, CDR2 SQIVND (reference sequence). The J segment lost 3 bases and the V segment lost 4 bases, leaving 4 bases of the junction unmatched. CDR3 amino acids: CASSSKTGDTGELFF. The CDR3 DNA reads TGTGCCAGTAGTAGCAAGACAGGGGACACCGGGGAGCTGTTTTTT.

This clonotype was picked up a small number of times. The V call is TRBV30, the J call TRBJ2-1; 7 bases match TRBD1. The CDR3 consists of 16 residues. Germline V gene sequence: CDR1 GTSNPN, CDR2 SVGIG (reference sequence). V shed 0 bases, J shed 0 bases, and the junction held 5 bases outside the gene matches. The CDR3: CAWSVQGLSSYNEQFF. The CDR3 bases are TGTGCCTGGAGTGTACAGGGGCTAAGCTCCTACAATGAGCAGTTCTTC.

CDR3 region: CATRSSYNSPLHF. DNA of the CDR3: TGTGCCACCCGAAGCTCCTATAATTCACCCCTCCACTTT. The V and J genes are TRBV27 and TRBJ1-6; D is undetermined. This CDR3 has 13 residues. The germline V gene encodes CDR1 MNHEY and CDR2 SMNVEV (reference sequence). V lost 10 bases and J 0 bases, leaving 7 bases between the germline ends.

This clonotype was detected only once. CDR3 in amino acids: CASSPVAGGGEQYF. CDR3 nucleotide sequence: TGTGCCAGCAGCCCCGTGGCGGGGGGCGGTGAGCAGTACTTC. The chain links TRBV7-8 to TRBJ2-7; 8 bases are a match to TRBD2. The CDR3 loop spans 14 amino acids. Germline loops: CDR1 SGHVS, CDR2 FQNEAQ. V lost 5 bases and J lost 7; bases outside the gene matches: 10.

The CDR3: CASSSTTDTQYF. The CDR3 nucleotides read TGTGCCAGCAGCTCGACGACAGATACGCAGTATTTT. The V call is TRBV5-4, the J call TRBJ2-3; D not certain. Trimming took off 3 bases at V and 3 bases at J, with 5 bases between the two ends. CDR3 length: 12 amino acids. Looked up from germline, CDR1 is SGHNT and CDR2 is YYREEE (reference sequence).

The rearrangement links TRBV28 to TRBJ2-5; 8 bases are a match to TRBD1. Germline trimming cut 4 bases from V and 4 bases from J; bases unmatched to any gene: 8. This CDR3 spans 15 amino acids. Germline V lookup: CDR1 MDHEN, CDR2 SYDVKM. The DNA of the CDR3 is TGTGCCAGCAGTTCCCCGACAGGGGTCTTAGAGACCCAGTACTTC. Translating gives CASSSPTGVLETQYF.

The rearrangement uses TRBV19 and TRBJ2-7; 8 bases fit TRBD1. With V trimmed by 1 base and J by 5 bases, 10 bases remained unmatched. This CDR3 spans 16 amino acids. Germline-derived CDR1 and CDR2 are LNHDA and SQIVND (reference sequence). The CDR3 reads CASSIGSHPGQDEQYF. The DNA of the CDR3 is TGTGCCAGTAGTATAGGCTCCCATCCGGGACAGGACGAGCAGTACTTC.

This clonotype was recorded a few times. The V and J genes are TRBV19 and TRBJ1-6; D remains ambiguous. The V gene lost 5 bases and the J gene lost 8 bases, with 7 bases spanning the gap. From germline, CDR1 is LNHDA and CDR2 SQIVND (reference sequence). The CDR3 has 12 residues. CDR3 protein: CASSYRDSPLHF. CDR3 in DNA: TGTGCCAGTAGTTACCGAGATTCACCCCTCCACTTT.

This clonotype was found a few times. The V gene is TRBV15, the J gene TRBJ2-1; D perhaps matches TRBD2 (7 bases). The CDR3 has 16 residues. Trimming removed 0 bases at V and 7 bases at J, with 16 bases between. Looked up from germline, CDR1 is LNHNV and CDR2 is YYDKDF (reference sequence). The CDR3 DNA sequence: TGTGCCACCAGCAGAGATAGGGGGGGCGGTCGTAATGAGCAGTTCTTC. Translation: CATSRDRGGGRNEQFF.

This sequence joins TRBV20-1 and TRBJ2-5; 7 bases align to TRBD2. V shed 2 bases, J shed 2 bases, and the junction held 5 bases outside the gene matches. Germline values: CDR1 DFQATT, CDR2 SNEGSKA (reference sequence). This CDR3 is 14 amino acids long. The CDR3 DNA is TGCAGTGCTAGACCTCTAGCGGTACAAGAGACCCAGTACTTC. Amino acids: CSARPLAVQETQYF.

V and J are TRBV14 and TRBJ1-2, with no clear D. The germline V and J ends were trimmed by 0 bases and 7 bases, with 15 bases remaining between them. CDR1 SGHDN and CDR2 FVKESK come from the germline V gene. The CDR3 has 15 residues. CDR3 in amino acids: CASSQDALVGLGYTF. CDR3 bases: TGTGCCAGCAGCCAAGACGCCCTAGTGGGTCTTGGCTACACCTTC.

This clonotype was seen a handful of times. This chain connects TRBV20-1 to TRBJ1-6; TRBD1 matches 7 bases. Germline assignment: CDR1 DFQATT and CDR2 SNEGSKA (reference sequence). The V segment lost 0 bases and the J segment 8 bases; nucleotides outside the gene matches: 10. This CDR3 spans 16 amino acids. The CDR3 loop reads CSARDFTGDGDSPLHF. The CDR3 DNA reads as TGCAGTGCTAGAGATTTTACAGGGGATGGGGATTCACCCCTCCACTTT.

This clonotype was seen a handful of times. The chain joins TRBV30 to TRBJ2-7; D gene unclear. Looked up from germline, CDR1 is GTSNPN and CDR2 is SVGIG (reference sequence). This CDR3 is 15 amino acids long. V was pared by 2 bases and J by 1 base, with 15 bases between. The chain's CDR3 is CAWSNPGQKSYEQYF. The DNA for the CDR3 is TGTGCCTGGAGTAACCCGGGCCAGAAATCCTACGAGCAGTACTTC.

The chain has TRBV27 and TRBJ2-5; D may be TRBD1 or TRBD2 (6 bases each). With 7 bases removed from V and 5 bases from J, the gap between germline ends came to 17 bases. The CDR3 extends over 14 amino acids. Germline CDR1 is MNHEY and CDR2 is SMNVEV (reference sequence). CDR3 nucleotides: TGTGCCAGCACCCCCCTTATAGGGGGGGAGACCCAGTACTTC. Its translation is CASTPLIGGETQYF.

CDR3 nucleotide sequence: TGCGCCAGCAGCTCATCCCCCGAGACCCAGTACTTC. Protein: CASSSSPETQYF. The V gene is TRBV4-1, the J gene TRBJ2-5; D unresolved. The ends were cut back, 5 bases at V and 5 bases at J, with 9 bases in the middle. The germline V gene encodes CDR1 MGHRA and CDR2 YSYEKL. This CDR3 is 12 amino acids long.

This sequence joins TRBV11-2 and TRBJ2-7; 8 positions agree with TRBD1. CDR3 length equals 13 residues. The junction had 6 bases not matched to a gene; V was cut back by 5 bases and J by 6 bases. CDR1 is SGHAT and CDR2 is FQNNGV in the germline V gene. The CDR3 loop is CASSRGQGGEQYF. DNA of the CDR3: TGTGCCAGCAGCCGCGGACAGGGCGGCGAGCAGTACTTC.

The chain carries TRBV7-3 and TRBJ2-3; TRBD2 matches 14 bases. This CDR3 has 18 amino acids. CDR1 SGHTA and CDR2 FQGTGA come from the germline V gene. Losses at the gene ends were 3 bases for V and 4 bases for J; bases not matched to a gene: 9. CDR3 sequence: CASSFGPGLAGVADTQYF. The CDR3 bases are TGTGCCAGCAGCTTTGGACCGGGACTAGCGGGGGTCGCAGATACGCAGTATTTT.